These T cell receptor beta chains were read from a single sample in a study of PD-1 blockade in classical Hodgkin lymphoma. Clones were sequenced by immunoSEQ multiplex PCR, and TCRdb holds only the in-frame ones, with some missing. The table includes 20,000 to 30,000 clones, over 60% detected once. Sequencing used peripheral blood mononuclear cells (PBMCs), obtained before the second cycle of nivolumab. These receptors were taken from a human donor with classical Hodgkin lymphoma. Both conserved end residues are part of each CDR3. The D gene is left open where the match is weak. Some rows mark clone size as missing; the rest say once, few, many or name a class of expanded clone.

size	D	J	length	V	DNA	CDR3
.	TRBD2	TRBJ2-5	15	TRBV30	TGTGCCTGGAGTCCGCTTATAGCGGGAGAGGAGACCCAGTACTTC	CAWSPLIAGEETQYF
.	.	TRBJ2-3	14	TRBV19	TGTGCCAGCGGGGGGCGGGGCCGCACAGATACGCAGTATTTT	CASGGRGRTDTQYF
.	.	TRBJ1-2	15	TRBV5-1	TGCGCCAGCAGCTTGTGGGCGGATAAAAACTATGGCTACACCTTC	CASSLWADKNYGYTF
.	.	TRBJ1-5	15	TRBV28	TGTGCCAGCAGCCTGGGGAGGGTGGGCAATCAGCCCCAGCATTTT	CASSLGRVGNQPQHF
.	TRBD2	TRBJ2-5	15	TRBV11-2	TGTGCCAGCAGCTCCCTACTAGCGGAGCAAGAGACCCAGTACTTC	CASSSLLAEQETQYF
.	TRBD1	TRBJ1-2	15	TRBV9	TGTGCCAGCAGCGTAGAGCAGGGGGCGCGGTATGGCTACACCTTC	CASSVEQGARYGYTF
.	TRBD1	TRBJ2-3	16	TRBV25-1	TGTGCCAGCAGTGAAATAGGACAGGGCCTCACAGATACGCAGTATTTT	CASSEIGQGLTDTQYF
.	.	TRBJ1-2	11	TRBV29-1	TGCAGCGTTGAGTTGGAGAATGGCTACACCTTC	CSVELENGYTF
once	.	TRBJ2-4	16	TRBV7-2	TGTGCCAGCAGCTTAACAGGGAATATAGCCAAAAACATTCAGTACTTC	CASSLTGNIAKNIQYF
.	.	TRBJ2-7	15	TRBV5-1	TGCGCCAGCAGCTTGAAGGGCCAGGAGAGCTACGAGCAGTACTTC	CASSLKGQESYEQYF
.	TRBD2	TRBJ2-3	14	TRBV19	TGTGCCAGTAGTATCGGCGGGAGTACAGATACGCAGTATTTT	CASSIGGSTDTQYF
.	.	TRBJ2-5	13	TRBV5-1	TGCGCCAGCAGTCAGGGCACGGGAGAGACCCAGTACTTC	CASSQGTGETQYF
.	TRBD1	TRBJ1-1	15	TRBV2	TGTGCCAGCAGTGCCCACAGGGGTAGGAACACTGAAGCTTTCTTT	CASSAHRGRNTEAFF
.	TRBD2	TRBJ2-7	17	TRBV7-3	TGTGCCAGCAGCTTAACGGTTAGCGGGAGGGCCAAATACGAGCAGTACTTC	CASSLTVSGRAKYEQYF
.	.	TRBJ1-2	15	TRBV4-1	TGCGCCAGCAGCCCAAGGCGGGGAGATAACTATGGCTACACCTTC	CASSPRRGDNYGYTF
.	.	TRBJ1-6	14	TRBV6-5	TGTGCCAGCAGTAGCCCAACAGGCAATTCACCCCTCCACTTT	CASSSPTGNSPLHF
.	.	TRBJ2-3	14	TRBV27	TGTGCCAGCAGTTTATCGATTTATACAGATACGCAGTATTTT	CASSLSIYTDTQYF
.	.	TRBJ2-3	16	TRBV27	TGTGCCAGCAGTTTCTATTTGGGCGGAAGCACAGATACGCAGTATTTT	CASSFYLGGSTDTQYF
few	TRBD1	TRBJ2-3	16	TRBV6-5	TGTGCCAGCAGTTACGCTCCGGGACAGGGGGCAGATACGCAGTATTTT	CASSYAPGQGADTQYF
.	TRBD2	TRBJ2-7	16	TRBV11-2	TGTGCCAGCAGCTTAGTGGGACTAGCGGGATTCGTCGAGCAGTACTTC	CASSLVGLAGFVEQYF
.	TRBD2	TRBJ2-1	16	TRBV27	TGTGCCAGCAGTTCCCGACTAGCGGGAGGGCCCTCGTTGCAGTTCTTC	CASSSRLAGGPSLQFF
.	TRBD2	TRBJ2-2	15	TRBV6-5	TGTGCCAGCAGGAGACTAGCGGGAGTGGCCGGGGAGCTGTTTTTT	CASRRLAGVAGELFF
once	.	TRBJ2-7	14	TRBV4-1	TGCGCCAGCAGCCTTTTTGACAGAGCCTACGAGCAGTACTTC	CASSLFDRAYEQYF
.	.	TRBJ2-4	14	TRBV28	TGTGCCAGCAGGAAGAGATTAGCCAAAAACATTCAGTACTTC	CASRKRLAKNIQYF
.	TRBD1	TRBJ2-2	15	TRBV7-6	TGTGCCAGCAGCGCCCGGACAGGGACCACCGGGGAGCTGTTTTTT	CASSARTGTTGELFF
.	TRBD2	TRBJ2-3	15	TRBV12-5	TGTGCTAGTGGCCTGGGACTAGCGGGAGCCGATACGCAGTATTTT	CASGLGLAGADTQYF
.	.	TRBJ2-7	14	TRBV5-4	TGTGCCAGCAGCTCCTCGTCCCGAGCACGAGAGCAGTACTTC	CASSSSSRAREQYF
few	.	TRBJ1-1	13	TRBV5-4	TGTGCCAGCAGCTTCGAAATGAACACTGAAGCTTTCTTT	CASSFEMNTEAFF
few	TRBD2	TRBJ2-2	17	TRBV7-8	TGTGCCAGCAGCTCCCAGACTAGCGGGACCCTCACCGGGGAGCTGTTTTTT	CASSSQTSGTLTGELFF
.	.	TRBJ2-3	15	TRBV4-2	TGTGCCAGCAGCCAAGCTGAATCTGACACAGATACGCAGTATTTT	CASSQAESDTDTQYF
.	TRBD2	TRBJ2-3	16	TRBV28	TGTGCCAGCAGTTTATCGACTAGCGGGAGCACAGATACGCAGTATTTT	CASSLSTSGSTDTQYF
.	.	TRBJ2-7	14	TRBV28	TGTGCCAGCAGTTTTCGGGGCAACGGCTACGAGCAGTACTTC	CASSFRGNGYEQYF
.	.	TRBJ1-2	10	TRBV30	TGTGCCTGGAGTTCGTATGGCTACACCTTC	CAWSSYGYTF
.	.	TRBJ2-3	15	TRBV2	TGTGCCAGCGGCCGGGACGGGCGTGACGGCTCAGGGCAGTATTTT	CASGRDGRDGSGQYF
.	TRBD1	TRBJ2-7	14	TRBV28	TGTGCCAGCAGTCCCCACAGGGGCCAAAACGAGCAGTACTTC	CASSPHRGQNEQYF
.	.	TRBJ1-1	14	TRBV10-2	TGCGCCAGCAGTCCCGACACGTGGAACACTGAAGCTTTCTTT	CASSPDTWNTEAFF
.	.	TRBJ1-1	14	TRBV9	TGTGCCAGCAGCGTGAACCAGGGGAACACTGAAGCTTTCTTT	CASSVNQGNTEAFF
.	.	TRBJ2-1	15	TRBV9	TGTGCCAGCAGCTCTCATCAAGACAACTACAATGAGCAGTTCTTC	CASSSHQDNYNEQFF
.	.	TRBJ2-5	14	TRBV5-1	TGCGCCAGCTCCAACTCCCGGGCCGAAGAGACCCAGTACTTC	CASSNSRAEETQYF
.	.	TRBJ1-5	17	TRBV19	TGTGCCAGTAGTCCGCGAGTGGGGCGGGTTAGCAATCAGCCCCAGCATTTT	CASSPRVGRVSNQPQHF
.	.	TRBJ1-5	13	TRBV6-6	TGTGCCAGCAGTTTGGACCTTAATCAGCCCCAGCATTTT	CASSLDLNQPQHF